The 31 T cell receptor beta chains below all came from one sample that was sequenced in a study of blood T cell repertoires in COVID-19. The assay was immunoSEQ multiplex PCR, and TCRdb's table has in-frame clones only and misses some. The table records under 300,000 clones, 81% of them present only once. The sample was peripheral blood. These receptors originate from a woman aged 60-75 years with active or convalescent COVID-19.

The V and J genes are TRBV27 and TRBJ2-7; 9 bases match TRBD1. The CDR3 sequence is 15 residues long. J was trimmed by 3 bases and V by 7 bases; bases with no gene match: 10. Germline CDR1 MNHEY, CDR2 SMNVEV (reference sequence). DNA for the CDR3: TGTGCCAGCATCGGGGTGGGGACAGGGATCTACGAGCAGTACTTC. Its translation: CASIGVGTGIYEQYF.

This clone turned up a few times. The V and J genes are TRBV29-1 and TRBJ1-2; 10 bases map to TRBD1. Germline CDR1 is SQVTM and CDR2 is ANQGSEA. The CDR3 is 12 amino acids. The J segment lost 7 bases and the V segment lost 7 bases, leaving 6 bases of the junction unmatched. This CDR3 is CSGGGTGAGYTF. The CDR3 DNA follows: TGCAGCGGAGGGGGGACAGGGGCTGGCTACACCTTC. Complete variable domain (other parts from reference TRBV29-1 and TRBJ1-2): SAVISQKPSRDICQRGTSLTIQCQVDSQVTMMFWYRQQPGQSLTLIATANQGSEATYESGFVIDKFPISRPNLTFSTLTVSNMSPEDSSIYLCSGGGTGAGYTFGSGTRLTVV.

V gene TRBV6-5 combines with J gene TRBJ2-5; 7 nucleotides agree with TRBD2. J lost 1 base, V lost 6 bases, and 5 bases had no gene match. CDR3 length: 14 residues. Germline V gene lookup returns CDR1 MNHEY and CDR2 SVGAGI. CDR3 nucleotide sequence: TGTGCCAGCAGGGATTGGGGGGGCCAAGAGACCCAGTACTTC. Its protein product is CASRDWGGQETQYF.

The V and J genes are TRBV28 and TRBJ2-3, with TRBD2 matching over 11 bases. The CDR3 totals 15 residues. V shed 2 bases and J 5 bases; nucleotides not matched to a gene: 3. Germline V gives CDR1 MDHEN, CDR2 SYDVKM. The CDR3 here is CASSLGLAGGDTQYF. CDR3 bases: TGTGCCAGCAGTTTAGGGCTAGCGGGGGGAGATACGCAGTATTTT.

The rearrangement uses TRBV19 and TRBJ2-5, with 7 positions matching TRBD1. CDR1 is LNHDA and CDR2 is SQIVND in the germline V gene (reference sequence). The length of the CDR3 is 15 residues. Trimming cost V 0 bases and J 2 bases; bases outside gene matches: 3. CDR3 sequence reads: CASSIEGQPQETQYF. The CDR3 DNA sequence: TGTGCCAGTAGTATAGAGGGACAGCCACAAGAGACCCAGTACTTC.

The gene calls are TRBV5-6 and TRBJ1-3; TRBD1 matches 8 bases. The CDR3 is 16 amino acids. Trimming removed 7 bases from V and 4 bases from J; junction bases left unmatched: 13. Germline-derived CDR1 and CDR2 are SGHDT and YYEEEE. In DNA form, the CDR3 reads TGTGCCAGCCGCTATAAAAACAGGGGGTACGGAAACACCATATATTTT. This encodes CASRYKNRGYGNTIYF.

The J gene is TRBJ2-2, the V gene TRBV24-1; 10 bases align to TRBD1. From germline, CDR1 is KGHDR and CDR2 SFDVKD. Trimming took 8 bases from V and 4 from J; bases not matched to a gene: 6. The length of the CDR3 is 15 residues. CDR3 coding DNA: TGTGCCACCAAAATCGGGACAGGGGCCACCGGGGAGCTGTTTTTT. This translates into CATKIGTGATGELFF.

This chain uses TRBV3-1 (or the pseudogene TRBV3-2) with TRBJ1-1, with 8 bases lining up with TRBD1. With V trimmed by 1 base and J by 10 bases, 8 bases remained unmatched. Germline V gene lookup returns CDR1 LGHDT and CDR2 YNNKEL (reference sequence). The CDR3 is 14 amino acids. For the CDR3, the DNA is TGTGCCAGCAGCCAAGTTGGGACAGGTGGGGGAGCTTTCTTT. It translates to CASSQVGTGGGAFF.

This chain joins TRBV6-5 and TRBJ1-1, with 8 bases matching TRBD1. In germline, CDR1 is MNHEY, CDR2 SVGAGI. The CDR3 has 13 amino acids. V lost 5 bases and J lost 10; bases outside the gene matches: 9. The chain's CDR3 is CASSPNGDRGAFF. The CDR3 DNA reads TGTGCCAGCAGTCCTAACGGAGACAGGGGAGCTTTCTTT.

V usage is TRBV5-1 and J usage is TRBJ1-6; 10 bases fit TRBD1. Trimming took 4 bases from V and 10 from J; bases not matched to a gene: 5. The CDR3 runs to 14 residues. Germline lookup yields CDR1 SGHRS and CDR2 YFSETQ. The DNA of the CDR3 is TGCGCCAGCAGCCCCGGACAGGGGGGATCACCCCTCCACTTT. It specifies CASSPGQGGSPLHF.

V usage is TRBV15 and J usage is TRBJ1-2, with TRBD1 identical over 7 bases. J gave up 3 bases and V 5 bases, and 6 bases lay outside the gene matches. The CDR3 totals 14 residues. The germline V gene has CDR1 LNHNV and CDR2 YYDKDF (reference sequence). CDR3 bases: TGTGCCACCAGCCCGGACAGGAGGGACTATGGCTACACCTTC. It codes for CATSPDRRDYGYTF.

CDR3 amino acids: CASSLYQDQPQHF. The DNA for the CDR3 is TGTGCCAGCAGTTTATATCAGGATCAGCCCCAGCATTTT. This sequence joins TRBV12-3 or TRBV12-4 and TRBJ1-5; D uncertain. Trimming cost V 2 bases and J 5 bases, with 7 bases left between them. The CDR3 runs 13 residues.

The rearrangement joins TRBV28 to TRBJ2-3, with TRBD1 matching 8 bases. Unmatched junction bases numbered 7, after V lost 6 bases and J lost 2 bases. CDR1 and CDR2 from the germline V gene are MDHEN and SYDVKM. The CDR3 consists of 15 residues. CDR3 amino acids: CASRTGVSYTDTQYF. The DNA for the CDR3 is TGTGCCAGCAGGACAGGGGTCAGCTACACAGATACGCAGTATTTT.

The chain links TRBV7-6 to TRBJ2-5; TRBD2 matches at 13 bases. Germline V gene sequence: CDR1 SGHVS, CDR2 FNYEAQ. V lost 3 bases, J lost 5 bases, and 6 bases stayed unmatched. The CDR3 contains 16 residues. The CDR3 region has the DNA TGTGCCAGCAGCTTTTTACTAGCGGGGGGGCGGGAGACCCAGTACTTC. Translation gives CASSFLLAGGRETQYF.

J is TRBJ1-2 and V is TRBV7-9; D remains unclear. V was shortened by 1 base and J by 8 bases, with 14 bases between the two germline ends. The germline CDR1 and CDR2 sequences are SEHNR and FQNEAQ (reference sequence). The CDR3 loop spans 14 amino acids. This CDR3 is CASSLGDGIRGYTF. The CDR3 nucleotides are TGTGCCAGCAGCTTAGGTGACGGGATTCGGGGCTACACCTTC.

This clone was seen once. The V call is TRBV2, the J call TRBJ1-3, with D perhaps matching TRBD1 (5 bases). V was clipped by 3 bases and J by 2 bases, with 11 bases between them. Germline V CDR1 and CDR2: SNHLY, FYNNEI. The CDR3 contains 15 residues. The CDR3 DNA is TGTGCCAGCAGTGAGGGCAGGGCAGCTGGAAACACCATATATTTT. Its protein is CASSEGRAAGNTIYF.

This clone has more than one count but fewer than ten. The chain employs TRBV4-1 and TRBJ2-5, with 13 bases identical to TRBD2. Germline values: CDR1 MGHRA, CDR2 YSYEKL. After removal of 5 bases from V and 0 bases from J, the junction contained 9 bases not matched to a gene. The CDR3 loop spans 18 amino acids. The CDR3 sequence: CASSYGTSGVTYQETQYF. In nucleotides, the CDR3 is TGCGCCAGCAGCTACGGGACTAGCGGGGTTACGTACCAAGAGACCCAGTACTTC.

J is TRBJ2-3 and V is TRBV10-3, with 8 bases that match TRBD1. This CDR3 spans 14 amino acids. CDR1 is ENHRY and CDR2 is SYGVKD in the germline V gene. V shed 4 bases, J shed 2 bases, and the junction held 2 bases outside the gene matches. The DNA for the CDR3 is TGTGCCATCAGTGGGGGACAGGTCACAGATACGCAGTATTTT. It specifies CAISGGQVTDTQYF.

The V gene is TRBV11-3, the J gene TRBJ2-3; 9 nucleotides match TRBD2. CDR1 and CDR2 (germline): SGHNT, YENEEA. There are 15 residues in the CDR3. Losses at the gene ends were 5 bases for V and 0 bases for J; bases not matched to a gene: 3. CDR3 bases: TGTGCCAGCAGCCTGCGGGGGGGGAGCACAGATACGCAGTATTTT. Translation: CASSLRGGSTDTQYF. The full variable domain, its missing parts supplied by reference TRBV11-3 and TRBJ2-3, is EAGVVQSPRYKIIEKKQPVAFWCNPISGHNTLYWYLQNLGQGPELLIRYENEEAVDDSQLPKDRFSAERLKGVDSTLKIQPAELGDSAVYLCASSLRGGSTDTQYFGPGTRLTVL.

Comment on this clone: Other DNA sequences of this sample code for an identical CDR3. V gene TRBV19 combines with J gene TRBJ2-6; D is unclear. CDR1 is LNHDA, CDR2 SQIVND, per germline (reference sequence). V lost 7 bases, J lost 1 base, and 8 bases lay in between. The CDR3 runs to 14 residues. CDR3 sequence reads: CASTPGSGANVLTF. The CDR3 DNA is TGTGCCAGTACCCCAGGATCTGGGGCCAACGTCCTGACTTTC.

Note on this clone: The conserved closing phenylalanine or tryptophan is absent in this CDR3, likely reflecting a read error. Because the CDR3's place on the DNA is in doubt, the DNA is left out and the CDR3 is given as listed by TCRdb. This rearrangement joins TRBV5-1 to TRBJ1-1; the table names TRBD1, a call not compared with the DNA. Including both end residues, the CDR3 is 16 amino acids long. Germline V gene sequence: CDR1 SGHRS, CDR2 YFSETQ. The chain's CDR3 is CASSSARPGTGGLLSG.

This clone showed up just a few times. The chain is built from TRBV4-2 and TRBJ1-6; 9 nucleotides match TRBD1. Trimming took 3 bases from V and 7 from J; bases not matched to a gene: 10. The germline CDR1 and CDR2 sequences are LGHNA and YNFKEQ. The CDR3 runs 17 residues. As DNA, the CDR3 is TGTGCCAGCAGCCAGAGCGGGAAAGGACAGGGGAATTCACCCCTCCACTTT. Protein product: CASSQSGKGQGNSPLHF.

The chain uses TRBV14 and TRBJ2-3; 9 bases fit TRBD2. Germline-derived CDR1 and CDR2 are SGHDN and FVKESK. V lost 7 bases, J lost 6 bases, and 8 bases stayed unmatched. This CDR3 has 14 amino acids. This CDR3 reads CASTKSGGLDTQYF. The CDR3 nucleotides are TGTGCCAGCACAAAAAGCGGGGGGCTCGATACGCAGTATTTT.

The chain is built from TRBV11-2 and TRBJ1-2; a weak D match, TRBD1 (6 bases). Germline values: CDR1 SGHAT, CDR2 FQNNGV. The CDR3 spans 13 residues. Trimming shortened V by 1 base and J by 14 bases, and 17 bases separated the two germline ends. The CDR3 nucleotides are TGTGCCAGCAGCTTAGCGGACAGAATCAGAATGACCTTC. It yields the protein CASSLADRIRMTF.

The chain uses TRBV2 and TRBJ1-1, with 11 nucleotides matching TRBD1. CDR1 is SNHLY and CDR2 is FYNNEI in the germline V gene. With 4 bases clipped from V and 4 bases from J, the junction kept 8 bases outside the gene matches. The CDR3 has 16 amino acids. CDR3 nucleotide sequence: TGTGCCAGCAGTGCTACCGGGACAGGGGGGACCACTGAAGCTTTCTTT. Translated, it gives CASSATGTGGTTEAFF.

V usage is TRBV4-2 and J usage is TRBJ2-7, with 9 bases aligning to TRBD2. The CDR3 covers 14 residues. Germline trimming cut 4 bases from V and 10 bases from J; bases unmatched to any gene: 11. Looked up from germline, CDR1 is LGHNA and CDR2 is YNFKEQ. The CDR3 sequence: CASSPRGGRTHQYF. CDR3 sequence (DNA): TGTGCCAGCAGCCCGCGGGGGGGCCGGACTCATCAGTACTTC.

The V and J genes are TRBV5-1 and TRBJ1-1; 10 bases are shared with TRBD1. Per germline, CDR1 SGHRS and CDR2 YFSETQ. The CDR3 covers 13 residues. V gave up 4 bases and J gave up 7 bases; unmatched junction bases: 4. In DNA form, the CDR3 reads TGCGCCAGCAGCCTCCGGACAGGGGGTGAAGCTTTCTTT. As protein: CASSLRTGGEAFF.

The chain combines TRBV6-4 with TRBJ1-6; maybe TRBD1 (5 bases). This CDR3 comprises 16 residues. V lost 6 bases and J 7 bases, leaving 19 bases between the germline ends. Per the germline V gene, CDR1 is MRHNA and CDR2 is SNTAGT. CDR3 nucleotides: TGTGCCAGCAGACCTCAGGGTTCCTTGGGGAATTCACCCCTCCACTTT. Translation gives CASRPQGSLGNSPLHF.

The CDR3 protein is CASSRTVNEQFF. CDR3 DNA: TGTGCCAGCAGTCGGACAGTTAATGAGCAGTTCTTC. The chain couples TRBV27 to TRBJ2-1, with D possibly matching TRBD1 (6 bases). This CDR3 has 12 residues. Deletions cut 5 bases from V and 7 bases from J, with 9 bases between. Per the germline V gene, CDR1 is MNHEY and CDR2 is SMNVEV (reference sequence).

The chain joins TRBV5-1 to TRBJ2-2; 11 nucleotides match TRBD2. Germline V lookup: CDR1 SGHRS, CDR2 YFSETQ. The CDR3 length is 16 residues. V lost 4 bases, J lost 6 bases, and 8 bases stayed unmatched. The CDR3 here is CASSLPSGGPPGELFF. CDR3 bases: TGCGCCAGCAGCCTACCTAGCGGGGGGCCCCCCGGGGAGCTGTTTTTT.

The chain carries TRBV29-1 and TRBJ1-2; TRBD1 matches at 8 bases. The length of the CDR3 is 13 residues. Germline V gene lookup returns CDR1 SQVTM and CDR2 ANQGSEA. V trimming: 7 bases; J trimming: 2 bases; junction bases outside the gene matches: 6. The CDR3 DNA sequence: TGCAGCGCATCGGGACAGGAGAACTATGGCTACACCTTC. This sequence encodes CSASGQENYGYTF.